Reported below is one T cell receptor beta chain. Its antigen is not identified. This sample was included in a study of OX40 agonist ivuxolimab in advanced cancers. Study-level background: Each dose-escalation patient presented with hepatocellular carcinoma, melanoma, renal cell or head and neck cancer. Study-level results: At 0.1 to 3.0 mg/kg, clonal expansion of CD4+ and CD8+ blood T cells had occurred by week 6.

Measured with immunoSEQ multiplex PCR; TCRdb has only the in-frame clones, and not every one. Of over 35,000 clones in the sample, roughly 81% are singletons; the top ten hold about a sixth. Germline CDR1 SGHTA, CDR2 FQGTGA. Germline trimming cut 1 base from V and 1 base from J; bases unmatched to any gene: 13. This CDR3 is 19 amino acids long. The source was CD4+ or CD8+ T cells sorted from blood, collected in a trial of the OX40 agonist ivuxolimab. The V call is TRBV7-3, the J call TRBJ2-3; 8 nucleotides line up with TRBD2. The sequence came from an adult with an advanced solid tumor such as melanoma, head and neck, liver or kidney cancer. This CDR3 is CASSLMAALREGGTDTQYF. CDR3 sequence (DNA): TGTGCCAGCAGCTTAATGGCGGCCCTACGGGAGGGTGGCACAGATACGCAGTATTTT.